The text below deals with one T cell receptor (beta chain). Its matching antigen is unknown. This specimen comes from a study of CXCR3-negative and CXCR3-positive naive CD8 T cells. General study points: Researchers report that CXCR3-positive naive cells carry more hydrophobic TRB CDR3s than CXCR3-negative naive cells. Diversity ran similarly high across both naive subsets but far lower in memory CD8+ cells. Naive cells used TRBV-TRBJ genes in much the same way whether CXCR3-negative or CXCR3-positive; memory cells did not.

Libraries were UMI-labeled 5' RACE TRB cDNA. TCRdb reprocessed the 5' RACE reads and reports one entry per CDR3 protein, with no DNA. This repertoire includes 100,000 to 150,000 distinct CDR3 sequences. Every individual CD8+ T cell subset underwent sorting in triplicate at 280,000 or so cells apiece. Sequencing used naive CXCR3- CD8+ T cells from blood. Subset of the sample: CD45RO-CCR7+CD27+CD95- naive CD8+ T cells lacking CXCR3 (TNR3-). The TCR originated in a human donor in good health. Some clones in this sample may be carry-over from other donors' samples.

CDR3 region: CASSQGKTDNSPLHF. This chain joins TRBV14 and TRBJ1-6. Germline values: CDR1 SGHDN, CDR2 FVKESK. The CDR3 length is 15 residues.